One sample yielded the 29 T cell receptor beta chains listed below, sequenced in a study of blood T cell repertoires in COVID-19. TCRdb keeps only in-frame clones here, not all; method: immunoSEQ multiplex PCR. Altogether more than 300,000 clones are present, over 80% being singletons, with the ten largest covering around 6%. Sequenced: peripheral blood. The receptors were sampled from a woman aged 50 to 60 with COVID-19, enrolled during active disease.

The V and J genes are TRBV18 and TRBJ2-1; tentative D call: TRBD1 (6 bases). V was clipped by 2 bases and J by 9 bases, with 14 bases between them. This CDR3 region has 14 residues. Germline V gives CDR1 KGHSH, CDR2 LQKENI. CDR3 DNA sequence: TGTGCCAGCTCACCAAATACAGGGTACGGTGAGCAGTTCTTC. Amino acid sequence: CASSPNTGYGEQFF.

The chain couples TRBV24-1 to TRBJ2-3; D may be TRBD1 (5 bases). The CDR3 extends over 13 amino acids. From germline, CDR1 is KGHDR and CDR2 SFDVKD. V dropped 10 bases and J dropped 2 bases, with 12 bases sitting between them. The CDR3 bases are TGTGCCACTCCGCAGGGTTTCACAGATACGCAGTATTTT. It encodes CATPQGFTDTQYF.

This chain connects TRBV11-2 to TRBJ1-1; 9 bases agree with TRBD1. There are 14 residues in the CDR3. CDR1 is SGHAT, CDR2 FQNNGV, per germline. The V and J ends lost 5 bases and 5 bases, in that order; junction bases with no gene match: 6. CDR3 residues: CASSEQGAGTEAFF. CDR3 bases: TGTGCCAGCAGCGAACAGGGGGCAGGGACTGAAGCTTTCTTT. Complete variable domain (other parts from reference TRBV11-2 and TRBJ1-1): EAGVAQSPRYKIIEKRQSVAFWCNPISGHATLYWYQQILGQGPKLLIQFQNNGVVDDSQLPKDRFSAERLKGVDSTLKIQPAKLEDSAVYLCASSEQGAGTEAFFGQGTRLTVV.

The chain carries TRBV28 and TRBJ1-6; D is perhaps TRBD1 (6 bases). Trimming pared 3 bases from V and 10 bases from J, leaving 10 bases between. The CDR3 length is 13 residues. Germline CDR1 is MDHEN and CDR2 is SYDVKM. CDR3: CASSLTGQSPLHF. CDR3 in DNA: TGTGCCAGCAGTTTGACGGGACAATCACCCCTCCACTTT.

V gene TRBV12-5 combines with J gene TRBJ1-1; TRBD1 matches 10 bases. After removal of 6 bases from V and 4 bases from J, the junction contained 8 bases not matched to a gene. Per germline, CDR1 LGHNT and CDR2 FRNRAP. The CDR3 runs to 15 residues. In DNA form, the CDR3 reads TGTGCTAGTGGAACGACAGGGGGCGGTTTCACTGAAGCTTTCTTT. This gives the protein CASGTTGGGFTEAFF.

The gene calls are TRBV14 and TRBJ2-1; maybe TRBD2 (5 bases). Between the trimmed V and J ends, which lost 1 base and 6 bases, there was a span of 7 bases. This CDR3 has 13 residues. Germline loops: CDR1 SGHDN, CDR2 FVKESK. CDR3: CASSQAGFNEQFF. The CDR3 coding sequence is TGTGCCAGCAGCCAAGCGGGGTTCAATGAGCAGTTCTTC.

This sequence joins TRBV7-9 and TRBJ2-5; TRBD2 might be the D (5 bases). The germline V and J ends were trimmed by 2 bases and 5 bases, with 12 bases remaining between them. The CDR3 extends over 14 amino acids. Germline CDR1 reads SEHNR; CDR2 reads FQNEAQ (reference sequence). As DNA, the CDR3 is TGTGCCAGCAGCTTATTACGGGGTTCGGAGACCCAGTACTTC. Translation: CASSLLRGSETQYF. Filled out from reference TRBV7-9 and TRBJ2-5, the complete variable domain reads DTGVSQNPRHKITKRGQNVTFRCDPISEHNRLYWYRQTLGQGPEFLTYFQNEAQLEKSRLLSDRFSAERPKGSFSTLEIQRTEQGDSAMYLCASSLLRGSETQYFGPGTRLLVL.

The V call is TRBV30, the J call TRBJ2-2; D remains unclear. Deletions cut 0 bases from V and 2 bases from J, with 7 bases between. CDR1 and CDR2 (germline): GTSNPN, SVGIG (reference sequence). The CDR3 extends over 14 amino acids. The CDR3 region is CAWSVRLNTGELFF. In DNA, the CDR3 is TGTGCCTGGAGTGTCCGACTTAACACCGGGGAGCTGTTTTTT.

The chain has TRBV27 and TRBJ1-6; no definite D call. V was clipped by 6 bases and J by 2 bases, with 11 bases between them. This CDR3 comprises 15 residues. Looked up from germline, CDR1 is MNHEY and CDR2 is SMNVEV (reference sequence). The CDR3 sequence: CASRGPATYNSPLHF. The DNA for the CDR3 is TGTGCCAGCAGGGGCCCAGCAACCTATAATTCACCCCTCCACTTT.

The chain uses TRBV29-1 and TRBJ2-3, with D tentatively TRBD2 (5 bases). The CDR3 extends over 15 amino acids. Germline-derived CDR1 and CDR2 are SQVTM and ANQGSEA. Trimming shortened V by 7 bases and J by 2 bases, and 19 bases separated the two germline ends. As DNA, the CDR3 is TGCAGCGCCGCCCGGGATACTAAAACCACAGATACGCAGTATTTT. Its translation is CSAARDTKTTDTQYF.

The chain uses TRBV27 and TRBJ2-7, with 9 nucleotides matching TRBD2. The CDR3 runs 18 residues. Trimming cost V 2 bases and J 4 bases; bases outside gene matches: 15. The germline gives CDR1 MNHEY, CDR2 SMNVEV (reference sequence). The chain's CDR3 is CASSLGPPLAGTPYEQYF. The CDR3, as DNA: TGTGCCAGCAGTTTAGGCCCCCCCCTAGCGGGAACCCCTTACGAGCAGTACTTC.

V usage is TRBV18 and J usage is TRBJ2-4; tentatively, D is TRBD1 (6 bases). Germline loops: CDR1 KGHSH, CDR2 LQKENI. The CDR3 is made up of 16 amino acids. With 3 bases removed from V and 6 bases from J, the gap between germline ends came to 18 bases. CDR3 protein: CASSPPQSQGGNIQYF. Here the CDR3 DNA reads TGTGCCAGCTCACCTCCCCAATCCCAAGGGGGAAACATTCAGTACTTC.

The chain is built from TRBV18 and TRBJ1-6; tentative D call: TRBD1 (6 bases). Trimming stripped 3 bases from V and 7 bases from J, with 13 bases between. This CDR3 contains 15 residues. Germline CDR1 reads KGHSH; CDR2 reads LQKENI. CDR3 nucleotide sequence: TGTGCCAGCTCACCTCGAGACAGGAACAATTCACCCCTCCACTTT. Translation: CASSPRDRNNSPLHF.

The rearrangement joins TRBV28 to TRBJ2-5; TRBD2 matches 9 bases. Trimming cost V 6 bases and J 5 bases; bases outside gene matches: 7. The germline V gene encodes CDR1 MDHEN and CDR2 SYDVKM. The CDR3 contains 14 residues. The chain's CDR3 is CASRRLAVTETQYF. CDR3 bases: TGTGCCAGCAGGAGACTAGCGGTGACGGAGACCCAGTACTTC.

J is TRBJ2-3 and V is TRBV5-1; D remains ambiguous. The CDR3 loop spans 13 amino acids. V was cut by 1 base and J by 4 bases, with 7 bases left in between. CDR1 is SGHRS, CDR2 YFSETQ, per germline. CDR3 coding DNA: TGCGCCAGCAGCTTGTCCTCGTCAGATACGCAGTATTTT. Amino acids: CASSLSSSDTQYF.

This chain links TRBV11-1 with TRBJ2-5; 9 bases are a match to TRBD1. Germline CDR1 SGHAT, CDR2 FQDESV (reference sequence). V lost 1 base to trimming and J lost 6 bases; unmatched junction nucleotides: 6. This CDR3 has 15 amino acids. In DNA form, the CDR3 reads TGTGCCAGCAGCTTAGGACAGGGGGGAGGAAAGACCCAGTACTTC. Protein: CASSLGQGGGKTQYF.

This rearrangement joins TRBV5-1 to TRBJ1-4, with TRBD1 matching over 8 bases. The CDR3 runs to 13 residues. Germline CDR1 reads SGHRS; CDR2 reads YFSETQ. After removal of 6 bases from V and 7 bases from J, the junction contained 5 bases not matched to a gene. CDR3 nucleotides: TGCGCCAGCACCCAGGGGGCGGGTGAAAAACTGTTTTTT. This encodes CASTQGAGEKLFF.

This sequence joins TRBV5-6 and TRBJ2-1; 10 bases match TRBD2. With 0 bases clipped from V and 4 bases from J, the junction kept 4 bases outside the gene matches. This CDR3 is 16 amino acids long. The germline V gene has CDR1 SGHDT and CDR2 YYEEEE. The CDR3 region is CASSLVSLAGYNEQFF. Written as DNA, the CDR3 is TGTGCCAGCAGCTTGGTATCACTAGCGGGGTACAATGAGCAGTTCTTC. Full variable domain (remainder filled in from reference TRBV5-6 and TRBJ2-1): DAGVTQSPTHLIKTRGQQVTLRCSPKSGHDTVSWYQQALGQGPQFIFQYYEEEERQRGNFPDRFSGHQFPNYSSELNVNALLLGDSALYLCASSLVSLAGYNEQFFGPGTRLTVL.

The rearrangement links TRBV5-5 to TRBJ1-1; no reliable D call. V was clipped by 4 bases and J by 3 bases, with 10 bases between them. CDR1 and CDR2 from the germline V gene are SGHKS and YYEKEE (reference sequence). This CDR3 has 13 residues. CDR3 coding DNA: TGTGCCAGCAGCGTATCGTCGGACACTGAAGCTTTCTTT. Amino acids: CASSVSSDTEAFF.

The chain couples TRBV5-6 to TRBJ2-4, with 11 bases that match TRBD1. J was trimmed by 7 bases and V by 2 bases; bases with no gene match: 8. This CDR3 spans 16 amino acids. Germline lookup yields CDR1 SGHDT and CDR2 YYEEEE. The CDR3 loop is CASSFGQGALVNIQYF. In nucleotides, the CDR3 is TGTGCCAGCAGCTTCGGACAGGGGGCGCTGGTTAACATTCAGTACTTC.

The chain couples TRBV6-1 to TRBJ2-7; weak D call: TRBD2 (5 bases). V gave up 1 base and J gave up 6 bases, with 13 bases separating them. Germline V gene lookup returns CDR1 MNHNS and CDR2 SASEGT. This CDR3 is 14 amino acids long. CDR3 DNA: TGTGCCAGCAGTGAAGGCTGGGGAGTCGGCGAGCAGTACTTC. Protein sequence: CASSEGWGVGEQYF.

This chain links TRBV7-3 with TRBJ1-1, with 9 bases lining up with TRBD1. J lost 4 bases, V lost 0 bases, and 6 bases had no gene match. Germline V lookup: CDR1 SGHTA, CDR2 FQGTGA. This CDR3 is built from 16 residues. The CDR3 sequence is CASSLTVGTGSTEAFF. The CDR3 DNA reads TGTGCCAGCAGCTTAACTGTTGGGACAGGGTCCACTGAAGCTTTCTTT.

This clone was picked up one time. This chain connects TRBV30 to TRBJ2-1; TRBD2 matches 13 bases. Germline lookup yields CDR1 GTSNPN and CDR2 SVGIG (reference sequence). Trimming removed 6 bases from V and 5 bases from J; junction bases left unmatched: 1. This CDR3 contains 13 residues. The CDR3 is CACGTSGNNEQFF. The CDR3 coding sequence is TGTGCCTGTGGGACTAGCGGGAACAATGAGCAGTTCTTC.

The chain combines TRBV15 with TRBJ1-4; D might be TRBD1 (5 bases). The V and J ends lost 9 bases and 0 bases respectively, with 14 bases between them. Looked up from germline, CDR1 is LNHNV and CDR2 is YYDKDF (reference sequence). The CDR3 contains 15 residues. The CDR3 reads CATHRQPATNEKLFF. CDR3 nucleotides: TGTGCCACTCACCGACAGCCTGCAACTAATGAAAAACTGTTTTTT.

This chain uses TRBV27 with TRBJ1-5, with D unclear. The CDR3 runs 14 residues. V was clipped by 1 base and J by 5 bases, with 9 bases between them. Germline V gene data show CDR1 as MNHEY and CDR2 as SMNVEV (reference sequence). CDR3 sequence reads: CASSLLNGDQPQHF. CDR3 in DNA: TGTGCCAGCAGTTTATTAAACGGGGATCAGCCCCAGCATTTT.

The chain is built from TRBV30 and TRBJ2-2, with 7 bases identical to TRBD1. There are 17 residues in the CDR3. V lost 3 bases to trimming and J lost 4 bases; unmatched junction nucleotides: 14. Germline V gene data show CDR1 as GTSNPN and CDR2 as SVGIG (reference sequence). CDR3 loop: CAWRVNRGALSTGELFF. The DNA for the CDR3 is TGTGCCTGGAGGGTGAACAGGGGAGCTTTGAGCACCGGGGAGCTGTTTTTT.

The rearrangement uses TRBV4-1 and TRBJ1-5; maybe TRBD1 (5 bases). Germline-derived CDR1 and CDR2 are MGHRA and YSYEKL. The CDR3 totals 19 residues. V lost 0 bases and J lost 2, with 20 bases in between. The CDR3 reads CASSQDIFGGAGGNQPQHF. The CDR3, as DNA: TGCGCCAGCAGCCAAGATATCTTTGGCGGGGCGGGAGGCAATCAGCCCCAGCATTTT.

The V call is TRBV5-1, the J call TRBJ1-3; unclear D gene. Germline CDR1 is SGHRS and CDR2 is YFSETQ. Trimming removed 5 bases from V and 2 bases from J, with 14 bases in between. This CDR3 is 15 amino acids long. The CDR3: CASSNEGSTGNTIYF. Written as DNA, the CDR3 is TGCGCCAGCAGTAACGAGGGATCGACTGGAAACACCATATATTTT.

This chain links TRBV5-6 with TRBJ2-7; possibly TRBD1 for D (6 bases). The CDR3 runs to 15 residues. Germline V gene data show CDR1 as SGHDT and CDR2 as YYEEEE. Trimming pared 3 bases from V and 0 bases from J, leaving 13 bases between. CDR3 sequence: CASSYPGQHSYEQYF. The CDR3 coding sequence is TGTGCCAGCAGCTATCCCGGACAGCACTCCTACGAGCAGTACTTC.